This T cell receptor beta chain was profiled in a study of blood T cell repertoires in COVID-19. The table came from immunoSEQ multiplex PCR; TCRdb's copy has only in-frame clones and leaves some out. The sample has about 210,000 clones; 80% to 90% are singletons. Each participant's cohort was designated according to participant-reported clinical history. This clone was observed a single time. The V gene's germline CDR1 is DFQATT and CDR2 SNEGSKA (reference sequence). Germline trimming cut 3 bases from V and 4 bases from J; bases unmatched to any gene: 6. This CDR3 has 15 amino acids. The receptor comes from a man younger than 30 with acute COVID-19. The J gene is TRBJ2-2, the V gene TRBV20-1; 9 bases map to TRBD2. The sequencing input was PBMCs or T cells enriched from blood (not recorded which). The CDR3 region has the DNA TGCAGTGCTAGTAGGCGGGAGGGGATCACCGGGGAGCTGTTTTTT. Translated: CSASRREGITGELFF.